This T cell receptor beta chain was profiled in a study of CD8 T cells in Susac syndrome. Findings and caveats of the study: Total CD8+ and CD8+ TEMRA repertoires contained sixteen and five Susac-specific public clones, respectively.

RNA, at roughly 0.5 to 1 ug, was reverse transcribed with random hexamers. Each CDR3 protein is one row after TCRdb ran MiXCR on the immunoSEQ multiplex PCR reads. The sample has around 80,000 distinct CDR3 sequences, around 96% seen once. V was clipped by 6 bases and J by 6 bases, with 14 bases between them. The length of the CDR3 is 13 residues. Germline V gene data show CDR1 as MNHEY and CDR2 as SMNVEV (reference sequence). In Susac syndrome patients, recently defined diagnostic criteria for definite or probable disease were met. For this clonotype: Its target is unknown.

V gene TRBV27 combines with J gene TRBJ1-1; perhaps TRBD1 as D (5 bases). This TCR was recovered from a human donor with Susac syndrome. Sequenced material: CD8+ T cells from PBMCs. The CDR3 region has the DNA TGTGCCAGCAGGATGACAGCTTTAGCTGAAGCTTTCTTT. Amino acids: CASRMTALAEAFF.